A selection of T cell receptor beta chains follows, all from one sample in a study of blood T cell repertoires in COVID-19. Libraries were prepared by immunoSEQ multiplex PCR; TCRdb keeps only in-frame clonotypes and omits some of them. The repertoire holds roughly 90,000 clones, with about 89% as singletons. The sequencing input was peripheral blood. The source of these receptors is a human donor in a cohort sampled during active COVID-19. Each CDR3 is given with its conserved first and last residue. Each record gives: V gene, D gene, clone size, J gene, CDR3 protein, CDR3 DNA. The D gene is left open where the match is weak. Expanded clones are given a class, and other clones once, few, many or no size at all.

v_call: TRBV5-1; d_call: TRBD2; clone_size: NA; j_call: TRBJ2-7; cdr3_aa: CASSLAGGVEQYF; cdr3_nt: TGCGCCAGCAGCCTAGCGGGAGGGGTCGAGCAGTACTTC
v_call: TRBV18; d_call: NA; clone_size: NA; j_call: TRBJ1-1; cdr3_aa: CASSPAAGAMNTEAFF; cdr3_nt: TGTGCCAGCTCACCAGCGGCAGGGGCTATGAACACTGAAGCTTTCTTT
v_call: TRBV5-4; d_call: TRBD1; clone_size: medium-sized; j_call: TRBJ1-1; cdr3_aa: CASSTLQGAAEAFF; cdr3_nt: TGTGCCAGCAGCACCCTACAGGGGGCGGCTGAAGCTTTCTTT
v_call: TRBV5-4; d_call: TRBD1; clone_size: NA; j_call: TRBJ2-3; cdr3_aa: CASSQGQAGDTQYF; cdr3_nt: TGTGCCAGCAGCCAGGGACAGGCAGGAGATACGCAGTATTTT
v_call: TRBV3-1/TRBV3-2; d_call: NA; clone_size: NA; j_call: TRBJ1-6; cdr3_aa: CASSQESRNSPLHF; cdr3_nt: TGTGCCAGCAGCCAAGAATCGCGTAATTCACCCCTCCACTTT
v_call: TRBV7-2; d_call: TRBD1; clone_size: NA; j_call: TRBJ1-1; cdr3_aa: CASSAGGRSEAFF; cdr3_nt: TGTGCCAGCAGCGCAGGGGGAAGGAGTGAAGCTTTCTTT
v_call: TRBV27; d_call: TRBD2; clone_size: NA; j_call: TRBJ2-5; cdr3_aa: CASSPLGLAGGPREETQYF; cdr3_nt: TGTGCCAGCAGCCCTCTAGGACTAGCGGGAGGGCCGCGGGAGGAGACCCAGTACTTC
v_call: TRBV9; d_call: TRBD2; clone_size: NA; j_call: TRBJ2-5; cdr3_aa: CASTRGDGRDGRIETQYF; cdr3_nt: TGTGCCAGCACCCGGGGAGACGGGAGGGATGGTCGCATAGAGACCCAGTACTTC
v_call: TRBV7-6; d_call: TRBD1; clone_size: once; j_call: TRBJ2-1; cdr3_aa: CASSPGGDRVHNEQFF; cdr3_nt: TGTGCCAGCAGCCCAGGGGGCGACAGGGTCCACAATGAGCAGTTCTTC
v_call: TRBV29-1; d_call: TRBD2; clone_size: NA; j_call: TRBJ2-2; cdr3_aa: CSVEASGRARTGELFF; cdr3_nt: TGCAGCGTTGAGGCTAGCGGGAGGGCCCGAACCGGGGAGCTGTTTTTT
v_call: TRBV7-3; d_call: NA; clone_size: NA; j_call: TRBJ2-3; cdr3_aa: CASSPWDSSTDTQYF; cdr3_nt: TGTGCCAGCAGCCCCTGGGACTCCAGCACAGATACGCAGTATTTT
v_call: TRBV6-2/TRBV6-3; d_call: NA; clone_size: NA; j_call: TRBJ2-3; cdr3_aa: CASSHRRLTDTQYF; cdr3_nt: TGTGCCAGCAGCCACAGGCGTCTTACAGATACGCAGTATTTT
v_call: TRBV5-4; d_call: TRBD2; clone_size: NA; j_call: TRBJ2-1; cdr3_aa: CASSPSGGYNEQFF; cdr3_nt: TGTGCCAGCAGCCCTAGCGGGGGATACAATGAGCAGTTCTTC
v_call: TRBV27; d_call: NA; clone_size: once; j_call: TRBJ1-1; cdr3_aa: CASSFDRGYTEAFF; cdr3_nt: TGTGCCAGCAGTTTCGACCGGGGGTACACTGAAGCTTTCTTT
v_call: TRBV2; d_call: NA; clone_size: NA; j_call: TRBJ2-1; cdr3_aa: CASSISSAGAGSSYNEQFF; cdr3_nt: TGTGCCAGCAGTATAAGCTCCGCGGGGGCGGGAAGCTCCTACAATGAGCAGTTCTTC
v_call: TRBV3-1/TRBV3-2; d_call: NA; clone_size: few; j_call: TRBJ1-2; cdr3_aa: CASSQGASCTF; cdr3_nt: TGTGCCAGCAGCCAAGGGGCCTCGTGCACCTTC
v_call: TRBV7-9; d_call: NA; clone_size: NA; j_call: TRBJ2-5; cdr3_aa: CASSSRGRGTQYF; cdr3_nt: TGTGCCAGCAGCTCTCGAGGGCGGGGGACCCAGTACTTC
v_call: TRBV28; d_call: NA; clone_size: NA; j_call: TRBJ1-5; cdr3_aa: CASNDLNQPQHF; cdr3_nt: TGTGCCAGCAACGACTTAAATCAGCCCCAGCATTTT
v_call: TRBV5-8; d_call: NA; clone_size: NA; j_call: TRBJ1-5; cdr3_aa: CASSLVPGNQPQHF; cdr3_nt: TGTGCCAGCAGCTTGGTTCCGGGAAATCAGCCCCAGCATTTT
v_call: TRBV5-4; d_call: TRBD1; clone_size: NA; j_call: TRBJ2-2; cdr3_aa: CASSLQGARTGELFF; cdr3_nt: TGTGCCAGCAGCCTACAGGGGGCGCGGACCGGGGAGCTGTTTTTT
v_call: TRBV4-1; d_call: TRBD1; clone_size: NA; j_call: TRBJ2-5; cdr3_aa: CASSQVRQGKETQYF; cdr3_nt: TGCGCCAGCAGCCAAGTAAGACAGGGGAAGGAGACCCAGTACTTC
v_call: TRBV18; d_call: TRBD2; clone_size: NA; j_call: TRBJ2-1; cdr3_aa: CASQGGLAGDGEQFF; cdr3_nt: TGTGCCAGCCAGGGAGGCCTAGCGGGAGACGGTGAGCAGTTCTTC
v_call: TRBV6-5; d_call: TRBD1; clone_size: NA; j_call: TRBJ1-4; cdr3_aa: CASSRGEKLFF; cdr3_nt: TGTGCCAGCAGCAGGGGGGAAAAACTGTTTTTT
v_call: TRBV11-3; d_call: NA; clone_size: NA; j_call: TRBJ2-7; cdr3_aa: CASSLRSSYEQYF; cdr3_nt: TGTGCCAGCAGCTTACGGAGCTCCTACGAGCAGTACTTC
v_call: TRBV11-2; d_call: TRBD2; clone_size: once; j_call: TRBJ2-3; cdr3_aa: CASSRRVAGDTDTQYF; cdr3_nt: TGTGCCAGCAGCCGTCGAGTAGCGGGGGACACAGATACGCAGTATTTT
v_call: TRBV28; d_call: TRBD2; clone_size: NA; j_call: TRBJ2-1; cdr3_aa: CASSLGTTYNEQFF; cdr3_nt: TGTGCCAGCAGTTTAGGGACTACCTACAATGAGCAGTTCTTC
v_call: TRBV19; d_call: TRBD1; clone_size: NA; j_call: TRBJ1-2; cdr3_aa: CASTDRAPLGYTF; cdr3_nt: TGTGCCAGTACCGACAGGGCGCCTCTTGGCTACACCTTC
v_call: TRBV28; d_call: TRBD1; clone_size: once; j_call: TRBJ1-6; cdr3_aa: CASHHPQGAYSPLHF; cdr3_nt: TGTGCCAGTCACCACCCACAGGGGGCTTACTCACCCCTCCACTTT
v_call: TRBV7-9; d_call: NA; clone_size: NA; j_call: TRBJ2-1; cdr3_aa: CASSLISNRNEQFF; cdr3_nt: TGTGCCAGCAGCTTAATTAGCAACCGTAATGAGCAGTTCTTC
v_call: TRBV10-1; d_call: NA; clone_size: NA; j_call: TRBJ1-1; cdr3_aa: CASNKEYTEAFF; cdr3_nt: TGCGCCAGCAATAAGGAGTACACTGAAGCTTTCTTT
v_call: TRBV14; d_call: NA; clone_size: few; j_call: TRBJ2-7; cdr3_aa: CASSQGHEQYF; cdr3_nt: TGTGCCAGCAGCCAGGGGCACGAGCAGTACTTC
v_call: TRBV5-1; d_call: TRBD2; clone_size: NA; j_call: TRBJ2-1; cdr3_aa: CASSLGTSGSTDEQFF; cdr3_nt: TGCGCCAGCAGCTTGGGGACTAGCGGGAGTACTGATGAGCAGTTCTTC
v_call: TRBV6-5; d_call: NA; clone_size: NA; j_call: TRBJ2-7; cdr3_aa: CASLLGQAPYEQYF; cdr3_nt: TGTGCCAGCCTCCTTGGGCAGGCCCCCTACGAGCAGTACTTC
v_call: TRBV29-1; d_call: TRBD2; clone_size: NA; j_call: TRBJ2-1; cdr3_aa: CSVVGRASGSNEQFF; cdr3_nt: TGCAGCGTTGTTGGTAGGGCTAGCGGATCCAATGAGCAGTTCTTC
v_call: TRBV29-1; d_call: TRBD2; clone_size: NA; j_call: TRBJ2-3; cdr3_aa: CSVKRTSGSPDTQYF; cdr3_nt: TGCAGCGTTAAGAGGACTAGCGGGAGCCCAGATACGCAGTATTTT
v_call: TRBV6-6; d_call: TRBD1; clone_size: NA; j_call: TRBJ1-4; cdr3_aa: CASSDDRDQEKLFF; cdr3_nt: TGTGCCAGCAGTGACGACAGGGATCAAGAAAAACTGTTTTTT
v_call: TRBV3-1/TRBV3-2; d_call: TRBD2; clone_size: NA; j_call: TRBJ2-1; cdr3_aa: CASSQVQLAGREQFF; cdr3_nt: TGTGCCAGCAGCCAGGTCCAGCTAGCGGGAAGGGAGCAGTTCTTC
v_call: TRBV19; d_call: TRBD1; clone_size: NA; j_call: TRBJ1-5; cdr3_aa: CASSPWGTGGYQPQHF; cdr3_nt: TGTGCCAGTAGTCCCTGGGGGACAGGGGGCTATCAGCCCCAGCATTTT
v_call: TRBV27; d_call: NA; clone_size: NA; j_call: TRBJ1-5; cdr3_aa: CASSSQGNNQPQHF; cdr3_nt: TGTGCCAGCAGTTCCCAGGGGAACAATCAGCCCCAGCATTTT
v_call: TRBV3-1/TRBV3-2; d_call: TRBD2; clone_size: NA; j_call: TRBJ2-3; cdr3_aa: CASSRRLAETDTQYF; cdr3_nt: TGTGCCAGCAGCCGCAGACTAGCGGAGACAGATACGCAGTATTTT
v_call: TRBV11-2; d_call: NA; clone_size: NA; j_call: TRBJ2-7; cdr3_aa: CASSLGVGGFGEQYF; cdr3_nt: TGTGCCAGCAGCTTAGGAGTCGGTGGCTTCGGGGAGCAGTACTTC
v_call: TRBV27; d_call: TRBD1; clone_size: NA; j_call: TRBJ1-2; cdr3_aa: CASSDYRDRGGYTF; cdr3_nt: TGTGCCAGCAGTGATTACCGGGACAGAGGTGGCTACACCTTC
v_call: TRBV27; d_call: NA; clone_size: NA; j_call: TRBJ2-3; cdr3_aa: CASSSIESTDTQYF; cdr3_nt: TGTGCCAGCAGTTCGATCGAGAGCACAGATACGCAGTATTTT
v_call: TRBV3-1/TRBV3-2; d_call: TRBD2; clone_size: NA; j_call: TRBJ2-3; cdr3_aa: CASSLQGAGGRDTQYF; cdr3_nt: TGTGCCAGCAGCTTACAGGGAGCGGGAGGCCGGGATACGCAGTATTTT
v_call: TRBV7-8; d_call: NA; clone_size: NA; j_call: TRBJ1-2; cdr3_aa: CASSLGGFNYGYTF; cdr3_nt: TGTGCCAGCAGCTTAGGGGGCTTTAACTATGGCTACACCTTC
v_call: TRBV28; d_call: TRBD2; clone_size: NA; j_call: TRBJ2-3; cdr3_aa: CASSLSGTGDTQYF; cdr3_nt: TGTGCCAGCAGTCTTAGCGGGACCGGGGATACGCAGTATTTT